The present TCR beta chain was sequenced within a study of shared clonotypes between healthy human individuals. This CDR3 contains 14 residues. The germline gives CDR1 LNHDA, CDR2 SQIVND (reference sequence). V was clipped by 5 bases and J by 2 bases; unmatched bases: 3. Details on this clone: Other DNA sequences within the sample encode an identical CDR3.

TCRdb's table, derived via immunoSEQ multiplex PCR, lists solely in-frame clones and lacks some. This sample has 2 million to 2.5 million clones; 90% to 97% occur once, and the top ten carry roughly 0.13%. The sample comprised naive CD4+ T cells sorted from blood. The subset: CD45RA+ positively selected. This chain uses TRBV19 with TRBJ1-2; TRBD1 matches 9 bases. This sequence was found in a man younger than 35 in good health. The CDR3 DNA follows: TGTGCCAGTAGTTCAGGGACAGGGAACTATGGCTACACCTTC. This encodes CASSSGTGNYGYTF.